The rows below give T cell receptor beta chains drawn from one sample of a study of blood T cells in healthy people across ages. TCRdb reprocessed the 5' RACE reads with MiXCR, giving one entry per CDR3 protein. Seen here are about 840,000 distinct CDR3 sequences, about 27% observed once, and the top ten hold roughly 10%. This sample was shared with a second study, whose subject was T cells of mothers and their children.

The sequencing sample was made of blood. The receptors here all came from a woman aged 40 to 55 in good health. Each CDR3 is given with its conserved first and last residue. A D gene is named only where the DNA matches it firmly. Clone size appears in some rows only: once, few, many, or a class for an expanded clone.

v_call: TRBV6-1
clone_size: many
d_call: NA
j_call: TRBJ2-1
cdr3_aa: CASRSRGFYNEQFF
cdr3_nt: TGTGCCAGCAGGTCGAGGGGGTTCTACAATGAGCAGTTCTTC

v_call: TRBV3-1
clone_size: few
d_call: TRBD2
j_call: TRBJ2-1
cdr3_aa: CASSQHGLAGGRSSYNEQFF
cdr3_nt: TGTGCCAGCAGCCAGCATGGACTAGCGGGGGGCCGCAGCTCCTACAATGAGCAGTTCTTC

v_call: TRBV12-3/TRBV12-4
clone_size: NA
d_call: TRBD2
j_call: TRBJ2-7
cdr3_aa: CASSPLGRGGPYNEQYF
cdr3_nt: TGTGCCAGCAGTCCCCTTGGGCGGGGGGGGCCCTACAATGAGCAGTACTTC

v_call: TRBV7-3
clone_size: NA
d_call: NA
j_call: TRBJ1-6
cdr3_aa: CASSLTGKGSPLHF
cdr3_nt: TGTGCCAGCAGCCTAACAGGCAAGGGATCACCCCTCCACTTT

v_call: TRBV4-2
clone_size: NA
d_call: TRBD1
j_call: TRBJ1-1
cdr3_aa: CASSQDRGLTDTEAFF
cdr3_nt: TGTGCCAGCAGCCAAGACAGGGGGCTAACGGACACTGAAGCTTTCTTT

v_call: TRBV28
clone_size: few
d_call: NA
j_call: TRBJ2-7
cdr3_aa: CASSFYFMLGETTYNEQYF
cdr3_nt: TGTGCCAGCAGTTTTTACTTTATGTTGGGGGAAACGACATACAATGAGCAGTACTTC

v_call: TRBV2
clone_size: few
d_call: NA
j_call: TRBJ2-4
cdr3_aa: CASSERLRNNIQYF
cdr3_nt: TGTGCCAGCAGTGAGAGGTTGAGGAATAACATTCAGTACTTC

v_call: TRBV7-9
clone_size: many
d_call: TRBD2
j_call: TRBJ2-5
cdr3_aa: CASNSPGGETQYF
cdr3_nt: TGTGCCAGCAACTCCCCGGGAGGAGAGACCCAGTACTTC

v_call: TRBV7-8
clone_size: NA
d_call: TRBD1
j_call: TRBJ2-7
cdr3_aa: CASSSWTGQAYEQYF
cdr3_nt: TGTGCCAGCAGCTCGTGGACAGGGCAAGCCTACGAGCAGTACTTC

v_call: TRBV7-3
clone_size: NA
d_call: NA
j_call: TRBJ2-1
cdr3_aa: CASSQERHGEQFF
cdr3_nt: TGTGCCAGCAGCCAGGAGAGACACGGTGAGCAGTTCTTC

v_call: TRBV27
clone_size: few
d_call: NA
j_call: TRBJ2-1
cdr3_aa: CASSERLLVSNEQFF
cdr3_nt: TGTGCCAGCAGTGAGCGCCTCCTAGTTTCCAATGAGCAGTTCTTC

v_call: TRBV7-2
clone_size: NA
d_call: NA
j_call: TRBJ2-5
cdr3_aa: CASSPEPFRQYF
cdr3_nt: TGTGCCAGCAGCCCTGAGCCTTTTCGGCAGTACTTC

v_call: TRBV21-1
clone_size: NA
d_call: NA
j_call: TRBJ2-3
cdr3_aa: CASSKLTSGVLDTQYF
cdr3_nt: TGTGCCAGCAGCAAATTAACTAGCGGGGTCTTAGATACGCAGTATTTT

v_call: TRBV9
clone_size: NA
d_call: NA
j_call: TRBJ2-3
cdr3_aa: CASSVRGLASTDTQYF
cdr3_nt: TGTGCCAGCAGCGTAAGAGGTCTAGCGAGCACAGATACGCAGTATTTT

v_call: TRBV12-3/TRBV12-4
clone_size: NA
d_call: NA
j_call: TRBJ2-3
cdr3_aa: CAGSLHFTDTQYF
cdr3_nt: TGTGCCGGCAGTTTACATTTCACAGATACGCAGTATTTT

v_call: TRBV28
clone_size: few
d_call: NA
j_call: TRBJ2-6
cdr3_aa: CASSLAAREFVAGANVLTF
cdr3_nt: TGTGCCAGCAGTTTAGCCGCCAGGGAGTTCGTTGCCGGGGCCAACGTCCTGACTTTC

v_call: TRBV6-1
clone_size: few
d_call: NA
j_call: TRBJ2-5
cdr3_aa: CASAFQGGQRWETQYF
cdr3_nt: TGTGCCAGCGCCTTCCAAGGGGGACAAAGGTGGGAGACCCAGTACTTC

v_call: TRBV7-3
clone_size: few
d_call: NA
j_call: TRBJ1-1
cdr3_aa: CASSVEPITEAFF
cdr3_nt: TGTGCCAGCAGCGTAGAGCCCATCACTGAAGCTTTCTTT

v_call: TRBV29-1
clone_size: few
d_call: NA
j_call: TRBJ2-1
cdr3_aa: CSVWGDGIEQFF
cdr3_nt: TGCAGCGTTTGGGGGGATGGGATTGAGCAGTTCTTC

v_call: TRBV18
clone_size: NA
d_call: TRBD2
j_call: TRBJ2-7
cdr3_aa: CASSPRLAGVLSYEQYF
cdr3_nt: TGTGCCAGCTCTCCTAGGCTAGCGGGGGTCCTATCCTACGAGCAGTACTTC

v_call: TRBV6-4
clone_size: NA
d_call: NA
j_call: TRBJ1-1
cdr3_aa: CASRPSDGGTEAFF
cdr3_nt: TGTGCCAGCAGGCCCTCGGACGGGGGCACTGAAGCTTTCTTT

v_call: TRBV20-1
clone_size: NA
d_call: TRBD1
j_call: TRBJ2-1
cdr3_aa: CSASRPDRAYNEQFF
cdr3_nt: TGCAGTGCTAGTCGGCCGGACAGGGCTTACAATGAGCAGTTCTTC

v_call: TRBV5-1
clone_size: many
d_call: TRBD1
j_call: TRBJ2-7
cdr3_aa: CASSLGGTDEQYF
cdr3_nt: TGCGCCAGCAGCTTGGGGGGGACAGACGAGCAGTACTTC

v_call: TRBV20-1
clone_size: NA
d_call: NA
j_call: TRBJ2-2
cdr3_aa: CSARDGEASGTGELFF
cdr3_nt: TGCAGTGCTAGAGATGGCGAAGCCTCGGGCACCGGGGAGCTGTTTTTT

v_call: TRBV7-9
clone_size: many
d_call: NA
j_call: TRBJ2-7
cdr3_aa: CASSFGPEQYF
cdr3_nt: TGTGCCAGCAGCTTCGGCCCCGAGCAGTACTTC

v_call: TRBV29-1
clone_size: few
d_call: TRBD2
j_call: TRBJ2-3
cdr3_aa: CSVRLAGGMTDTQYF
cdr3_nt: TGCAGCGTTCGGTTAGCGGGGGGGATGACAGATACGCAGTATTTT

v_call: TRBV2
clone_size: NA
d_call: TRBD2
j_call: TRBJ2-1
cdr3_aa: CASIAWGAGSALGEQFF
cdr3_nt: TGTGCCAGCATCGCGTGGGGAGCGGGAAGTGCTCTAGGCGAGCAGTTCTTC

v_call: TRBV12-3/TRBV12-4
clone_size: NA
d_call: NA
j_call: TRBJ1-1
cdr3_aa: CASSFRIRGNTEAFF
cdr3_nt: TGTGCCAGCAGTTTCCGAATTCGGGGGAACACTGAAGCTTTCTTT

v_call: TRBV7-2
clone_size: NA
d_call: TRBD2
j_call: TRBJ2-7
cdr3_aa: CASSLGGLGNTYEQYF
cdr3_nt: TGTGCCAGCAGCTTAGGGGGACTAGGAAATACCTACGAGCAGTACTTC

v_call: TRBV5-1
clone_size: NA
d_call: NA
j_call: TRBJ2-2
cdr3_aa: CASSLEQFANTGELFF
cdr3_nt: TGCGCCAGCAGCTTGGAACAGTTCGCGAACACCGGGGAGCTGTTTTTT

v_call: TRBV4-3
clone_size: many
d_call: TRBD1
j_call: TRBJ1-2
cdr3_aa: CASSLLGQGDGYTF
cdr3_nt: TGCGCCAGCAGCCTGCTGGGACAGGGAGATGGCTACACCTTC

v_call: TRBV7-2
clone_size: NA
d_call: TRBD1
j_call: TRBJ2-4
cdr3_aa: CASSPWLGQAYGQYF
cdr3_nt: TGTGCCAGCAGCCCTTGGCTGGGACAGGCCTACGGGCAGTACTTC

v_call: TRBV9
clone_size: NA
d_call: NA
j_call: TRBJ2-3
cdr3_aa: CASTVTAGAGDTQYF
cdr3_nt: TGTGCCAGCACCGTCACCGCGGGGGCCGGAGATACGCAGTATTTT

v_call: TRBV28
clone_size: NA
d_call: NA
j_call: TRBJ1-1
cdr3_aa: CASSPAQGRATEAFF
cdr3_nt: TGTGCCAGCAGCCCCGCACAGGGTCGGGCCACTGAAGCTTTCTTT

v_call: TRBV28
clone_size: NA
d_call: TRBD2
j_call: TRBJ2-1
cdr3_aa: CASKPAGEPQETQFF
cdr3_nt: TGTGCCAGTAAACCAGCGGGGGAGCCGCAAGAGACCCAGTTCTTC

v_call: TRBV28
clone_size: few
d_call: TRBD2
j_call: TRBJ2-3
cdr3_aa: CASSGLAGGRDTQYF
cdr3_nt: TGTGCCAGCAGTGGACTAGCGGGGGGGCGAGATACGCAGTATTTT

v_call: TRBV29-1
clone_size: NA
d_call: TRBD1
j_call: TRBJ2-7
cdr3_aa: CSVPGTGGPYEQYF
cdr3_nt: TGCAGCGTCCCCGGCACAGGGGGCCCCTACGAGCAGTACTTC

v_call: TRBV5-4
clone_size: NA
d_call: NA
j_call: TRBJ2-3
cdr3_aa: CASSLDSAKRRTDTQYF
cdr3_nt: TGTGCCAGCAGCTTGGATTCCGCTAAAAGGCGCACAGATACGCAGTATTTT

v_call: TRBV3-1
clone_size: NA
d_call: TRBD2
j_call: TRBJ2-3
cdr3_aa: CATTSGGAATDTQYF
cdr3_nt: TGTGCCACCACTAGCGGGGGGGCAGCCACAGATACGCAGTATTTT

v_call: TRBV20-1
clone_size: few
d_call: NA
j_call: TRBJ1-1
cdr3_aa: CSARGNEDLGYTEAFF
cdr3_nt: TGCAGTGCTAGAGGGAACGAGGACCTTGGATACACTGAAGCTTTCTTT

v_call: TRBV7-8
clone_size: once
d_call: NA
j_call: TRBJ2-7
cdr3_aa: CASSFRVGFEQYF
cdr3_nt: TGTGCCAGCAGCTTTAGGGTGGGTTTCGAGCAGTACTTC

v_call: TRBV20-1
clone_size: many
d_call: NA
j_call: TRBJ2-7
cdr3_aa: CSARQKYEQYF
cdr3_nt: TGCAGTGCTAGACAGAAATACGAGCAGTACTTC

v_call: TRBV3-1
clone_size: NA
d_call: TRBD2
j_call: TRBJ2-5
cdr3_aa: CASSDSFPAGEETQYF
cdr3_nt: TGTGCCAGCAGTGACTCGTTCCCAGCGGGAGAAGAGACCCAGTACTTC

v_call: TRBV29-1
clone_size: once
d_call: NA
j_call: TRBJ2-1
cdr3_aa: CSVRARAGLYNEQFF
cdr3_nt: TGCAGCGTCCGCGCTCGGGCGGGACTCTACAATGAGCAGTTCTTC

v_call: TRBV29-1
clone_size: NA
d_call: NA
j_call: TRBJ2-7
cdr3_aa: CSVEADNPYEQYF
cdr3_nt: TGCAGCGTTGAGGCCGACAATCCCTACGAGCAGTACTTC

v_call: TRBV25-1
clone_size: many
d_call: TRBD1
j_call: TRBJ2-3
cdr3_aa: CASSRRTGETQYF
cdr3_nt: TGTGCCAGCAGTCGTAGGACAGGCGAGACGCAGTATTTT

v_call: TRBV20-1
clone_size: few
d_call: NA
j_call: TRBJ1-1
cdr3_aa: CSATNWGTEAFF
cdr3_nt: TGCAGTGCTACAAACTGGGGCACTGAAGCTTTCTTT

v_call: TRBV7-2
clone_size: NA
d_call: NA
j_call: TRBJ1-6
cdr3_aa: CVSSVMGRDSPLHF
cdr3_nt: TGTGTCAGCAGCGTCATGGGAAGGGATTCACCCCTCCACTTT

v_call: TRBV5-1
clone_size: NA
d_call: NA
j_call: TRBJ2-5
cdr3_aa: CASSLVPPTQETQYF
cdr3_nt: TGCGCCAGCAGCTTGGTGCCTCCCACCCAAGAGACCCAGTACTTC